This record concerns one T cell receptor beta chain sequence. Its specificity is unknown. This entry belongs to a study of T-cell memory formation after mild COVID-19. Findings and limits, study-wide: Clones contracting across day 15 to 85 had a balanced CD4/CD8 profile; later expanding clones leaned CD4+. The finding that pre-infection memory included some responding clones suggested that cross-reactive memory joined. The CD4+ clones that contracted clustered mainly within CM and EM, and the CD8+ clones concentrated in EMRA.

One entry per CDR3 protein results from TCRdb running MiXCR on the 5' RACE reads. The sample contains over 150,000 distinct CDR3 sequences, approximately 13% of which appear only once. There are 13 residues in the CDR3. The germline gives CDR1 MNHNS, CDR2 SASEGT. The V and J ends lost 10 bases and 4 bases, in that order; junction bases with no gene match: 8. The V call is TRBV6-1, the J call TRBJ1-2; TRBD1 matches 8 bases. Sequencing was done on a sample of PBMCs or a T cell subset sorted from them (not recorded which). The clonotype originates from a man in his late teens or twenties who had mild COVID-19 (a few samples of this study predate the infection). Cell type and time point are not known. CDR3 bases: TGTGCCACCTCGCGGGACAGGCTCTATGGCTACACCTTC. Protein: CATSRDRLYGYTF.